This TCR beta chain was documented in a study of blood T cells in healthy people across ages. The V gene's germline CDR1 is DFQATT and CDR2 SNEGSKA (reference sequence). The CDR3 is 13 residues long. Primers used in a second PCR of about 7 to 12 cycles were a sample-barcoded 5' primer and a J-beta primer mix. TCRdb reanalysed the 5' RACE reads using MiXCR and keeps one entry per CDR3 protein. The sample shows hundreds of thousands of distinct CDR3 sequences, over 40% of them seen only once. The sequence came from a woman of 80 years or more in good health. V is TRBV20-1 and J is TRBJ2-4, with 11 nucleotides matching TRBD1. The DNA end favors TRBJ2-7, so the J call may be wrong. The sequencing input was blood. The CDR3 is CSAQDRGLREQYF. The CDR3 DNA reads TGCAGTGCTCAGGACAGGGGGCTTCGCGAGCAGTACTTC.